Detailed here is one TCR beta chain. In the authors' workflow: As immunoSEQ supplied junction-only sequences (without quality scores), filtering differed. Generated by immunoSEQ multiplex PCR, the TCRdb table keeps only in-frame clones and is missing some. The DNA gave D and trimming, while V, J and clone size come from that table. The sample lists 2,500,000 or so clones; 93% were seen once. The record originates from a study of shared clonotypes between healthy human individuals. Study background: Per-donor plates numbered three CD4 naive, three CD4 memory, two CD8 naive and one CD8 memory.

The V and J ends lost 6 bases and 3 bases, in that order; junction bases with no gene match: 6. The CDR3 totals 14 residues. CDR1 is SQVTM and CDR2 is ANQGSEA in the germline V gene. This sequence was found in a young man in good health. Some clones in this sample may be carry-over from other donors' samples. This chain connects TRBV29-1 to TRBJ2-3; 10 bases match TRBD1. Sequenced: naive CD4+ T cells from PBMCs. Documented subset: CD45RA+ positively selected. The CDR3 DNA sequence: TGCAGCGTGGGGACAGGGGCGAGTACAGATACGCAGTATTTT. This sequence encodes CSVGTGASTDTQYF.